These T cell receptor beta chains were read from a single sample in a study of shared clonotypes between healthy human individuals. TCRdb keeps only in-frame clones here, not all; method: immunoSEQ multiplex PCR. The sample lists some 2.1 million clones, over 85% occurring once. The sequencing sample was made of naive CD8+ T cells from PBMCs. These receptors all come from a man between 18 and 29 years old in good health. Some clones in this sample may be carry-over from other donors' samples. Both conserved end residues are part of each CDR3. D genes are given only for firm matches. Only part of the rows carry a size: once, few, many, or a class if the clone is expanded.

>-|TRBJ2-2|TRBV19|TRBD2
TGTGCCAGTAGTATCCCCAGCGGGAAGAACACCGGGGAGCTGTTTTTT
CASSIPSGKNTGELFF
>-|TRBJ1-2|TRBV11-2|-
TGTGCCAGCAGCTTAGCAGGGCTCTATGGCTACACCTTC
CASSLAGLYGYTF
>-|TRBJ2-7|TRBV19|-
TGTGCCAGTATCGGTCAGGACTACGAGCAGTACTTC
CASIGQDYEQYF
>-|TRBJ1-1|TRBV7-9|TRBD1
TGTGCCAGCAGCCGGGGACAGGAAGCTTTCTTT
CASSRGQEAFF
>-|TRBJ1-2|TRBV11-2|-
TGTGCCAGCAGTTCCCAGTGGGGGGAAATGGGGTACTATGGCTACACCTTC
CASSSQWGEMGYYGYTF
>-|TRBJ2-7|TRBV11-2|TRBD1
TGTGCCAGCAGCCTACGGGACAGGGCGTACTACGAGCAGTACTTC
CASSLRDRAYYEQYF
>few|TRBJ2-7|TRBV4-1|TRBD1
TGCGCCAGCAGCCCCGGGACAGGGGCCTACGAGCAGTACTTC
CASSPGTGAYEQYF
>-|TRBJ2-7|TRBV2|-
TGTGCCAGCAGACCCGGGACCGCCTACGAGCAGTACTTC
CASRPGTAYEQYF
>-|TRBJ2-5|TRBV27|TRBD1
TGTGCCAGCAGCCCCCGAGGGGGACAGTACGGGGAGACCCAGTACTTC
CASSPRGGQYGETQYF
>-|TRBJ2-1|TRBV9|-
TGTGCCAGCAGCCCACGACGGGATGGGTCCTACAATGAGCAGTTCTTC
CASSPRRDGSYNEQFF
>-|TRBJ1-4|TRBV5-1|-
TGCGCCAGCAGCCCCACGGGAGGGACGATTCTTATGGCTAATGAAAAACTGTTTTTT
CASSPTGGTILMANEKLFF
>few|TRBJ1-5|TRBV5-4|-
TGTGCCAGCAGCTTTCCAGGGGAGGATCAGCCCCAGCATTTT
CASSFPGEDQPQHF
>-|TRBJ1-3|TRBV4-1|-
TGCGCCAGTTCCCGAGAAGGGTGGTCTGGAAACACCATATATTTT
CASSREGWSGNTIYF
>-|TRBJ2-2|TRBV7-9|-
TGTGCCAGCAGCTTTAACGCGGATTCAACCGGGGAGCTGTTTTTT
CASSFNADSTGELFF
>-|TRBJ2-7|TRBV4-3|-
TGCGCCAGCAGCCAAGATAACGGGGATCTCTACGAGCAGTACTTC
CASSQDNGDLYEQYF
>few|TRBJ1-1|TRBV4-3|TRBD1
TGCGCCAGCAGAAAGGGACAGGGGTCGTTCGTAGCTTTCTTT
CASRKGQGSFVAFF
>-|TRBJ2-2|TRBV7-6|-
TGTGCCAGCAGTCCACCCGGGGAGCTGTTTTTT
CASSPPGELFF
>-|TRBJ2-6|TRBV18|TRBD2
TGTGCCAGCTCACCACCGGCACTAGCGGGGTCGTACTCTGGGGCCAACGTCCTGACTTTC
CASSPPALAGSYSGANVLTF
>-|TRBJ1-1|TRBV7-9|-
TGTGCCAGCAGCTTATCTGGCAGGGAAGCTTTCTTT
CASSLSGREAFF
>once|TRBJ2-5|TRBV7-8|TRBD1
TGTGCCAGCAGCTCGGGACAGGGGGCTTGGGAGACCCAGTACTTC
CASSSGQGAWETQYF
>-|TRBJ2-5|TRBV5-1|TRBD2
TGCGCCAGCAGCTTGAGAAGCGGGAGTATAGAGACCCAGTACTTC
CASSLRSGSIETQYF
>-|TRBJ2-7|TRBV27|TRBD2
TGTGCCAGCAGTTCCCTGGGGGGGGAAGGGAACTACGAGCAGTACTTC
CASSSLGGEGNYEQYF
>-|TRBJ2-7|TRBV13|TRBD2
TGTGCCAGCAGCTTAGCGGGAGGGTTAGACGAGCAGTACTTC
CASSLAGGLDEQYF
>-|TRBJ1-3|TRBV7-9|TRBD1
TGTGCCAGCAGCTCCCCGACAGGGGGTACTGGAAACACCATATATTTT
CASSSPTGGTGNTIYF
>-|TRBJ2-3|TRBV11-2|-
TGTGCCAGCGGGGAATCGGGCCCCCAGGATACGCAGTATTTT
CASGESGPQDTQYF
>-|TRBJ2-5|TRBV7-2|TRBD1
TGTGCCAGCAGCGGGCGGGACAGGGGGCCTGAGACCCAGTACTTC
CASSGRDRGPETQYF
>-|TRBJ2-7|TRBV19|TRBD1
TGTGCCAGTAGTATCGGACAGGGCTCCTACGAGCAGTACTTC
CASSIGQGSYEQYF
>-|TRBJ2-7|TRBV6-5|-
TGTGCCAGCAGTCCCGGAAGGACCTACGAGCAGTACTTC
CASSPGRTYEQYF
>-|TRBJ1-2|TRBV28|-
TGTGCCAGCAGTTTGGCGCAGGCGGGTATAGGCTACACCTTC
CASSLAQAGIGYTF
>-|TRBJ1-3|TRBV4-1|-
TGCGCCAGCAGCCAAGAGCGCGAGAGCTCTGGAAACACCATATATTTT
CASSQERESSGNTIYF
>-|TRBJ2-5|TRBV4-3|-
TGCGCCAGCAGCCAAGTGTGGAACAGGGCAGAGACCCAGTACTTC
CASSQVWNRAETQYF
>-|TRBJ2-7|TRBV25-1|-
TGTGCCAGCAGTGACGGACGAACAGAGCAGTACTTC
CASSDGRTEQYF
>-|TRBJ2-1|TRBV29-1|TRBD2
TGCAGCGCCGGGACTAGCGGAGTTGATGAGCAGTTCTTC
CSAGTSGVDEQFF
>-|TRBJ1-1|TRBV28|TRBD1
TGTGCCAGCAGTTTGACAGGGATCAACACTGAAGCTTTCTTT
CASSLTGINTEAFF
>-|TRBJ1-5|TRBV30|-
TGTGCCTGGAGTGAAGGGGATCCAGGGAATCAGCCCCAGCATTTT
CAWSEGDPGNQPQHF
>-|TRBJ2-5|TRBV13|-
TGTGCCAGCAGCTCTCGAATCCGAGAGACCCAGTACTTC
CASSSRIRETQYF
>-|TRBJ2-2|TRBV27|-
TGTGCCAGCAGTTTTAGGAGAAACACCGGGGAGCTGTTTTTT
CASSFRRNTGELFF
>-|TRBJ2-3|TRBV19|TRBD2
TGTGCCAGTGGGATCGGACTAAGCGGGAGTACAGATACGCAGTATTTT
CASGIGLSGSTDTQYF
>-|TRBJ1-4|TRBV28|TRBD1
TGTGCCAGCAGAAGGAGGCCCGAGACAGGGTGGGGGGAAAAACTGTTTTTT
CASRRRPETGWGEKLFF
>-|TRBJ2-7|TRBV11-1|TRBD2
TGTGCCAGCAGCTTAGGCGGGGGTGGCTACGAGCAGTACTTC
CASSLGGGGYEQYF
>-|TRBJ2-7|TRBV10-1|-
TGCGCCAGCAGTGGGGGGATTACAGGGCACTCCTACGAGCAGTACTTC
CASSGGITGHSYEQYF
>-|TRBJ2-2|TRBV7-9|-
TGTGCCAGCAGCTTAGGGGTCGGGGAGCTGTTTTTT
CASSLGVGELFF